This T cell receptor beta chain was found in a study of T cells after yellow fever vaccination. MiXCR, applied by TCRdb to the 5' RACE reads, yields one record per CDR3 protein. Seen here are hundreds of thousands of distinct CDR3 sequences, around 13% observed once, and the top ten hold 2.5% to 4%. This clonotype was observed at least ten times. This sample comprised CD4+ T cells sorted from PBMCs, obtained 15 days after the yellow fever booster vaccination. This clonotype was sampled from a man aged 18 to 30 who received the YFV17D yellow fever vaccine.

The CDR3 sequence: CASSSYSNSPLHF. In DNA, the CDR3 is TGTGCCAGCAGCTCGTACAGCAATTCACCCCTCCACTTT. This chain uses TRBV7-3 with TRBJ1-6; D is ambiguous. Trimming left V 4 bases short and J 7 bases short, with 8 bases between. Germline values: CDR1 SGHTA, CDR2 FQGTGA. This CDR3 is built from 13 residues. Full variable domain (outside the CDR3, taken from reference TRBV7-3 and TRBJ1-6): GAGVSQTPSNKVTEKGKYVELRCDPISGHTALYWYRQSLGQGPEFLIYFQGTGAADDSGLPNDRFFAVRPEGSVSTLKIQRTERGDSAVYLCASSSYSNSPLHFGNGTRLTVT.